The 3 T cell receptor beta chains listed next were all sequenced from one sample in a study of blood T cell repertoires in COVID-19. The assay was immunoSEQ multiplex PCR, and TCRdb's table has in-frame clones only and misses some. The sample has fewer than 350,000 clones, over 75% seen once; the top ten hold approximately 9.8%. The source material was PBMCs or T cells enriched from blood (not recorded which). The origin of the receptors is a middle-aged woman who had recovered from COVID-19.

V gene TRBV7-8 combines with J gene TRBJ2-7, with 7 nucleotides matching TRBD1. The germline gives CDR1 SGHVS, CDR2 FQNEAQ. The J segment lost 2 bases and the V segment lost 3 bases, leaving 4 bases of the junction unmatched. This CDR3 is built from 14 residues. The CDR3 DNA sequence: TGTGCCAGCAGCTTCCGGCAGGGGGCCTACGAGCAGTACTTC. It specifies CASSFRQGAYEQYF.

This sequence joins TRBV7-2 and TRBJ2-2; D might be TRBD1 (6 bases). CDR3 length equals 15 residues. Germline loops: CDR1 SGHTA, CDR2 FQGNSA. Between the trimmed V and J ends, which lost 3 bases and 7 bases, there was a span of 15 bases. CDR3 loop: CASSFQGGGGGELFF. Here the CDR3 DNA reads TGTGCCAGCAGCTTCCAAGGGGGTGGAGGCGGGGAGCTGTTTTTT. The variable domain in full, with the rest retrieved from reference TRBV7-2 and TRBJ2-2, is GAGVSQSPSNKVTEKGKDVELRCDPISGHTALYWYRQSLGQGLEFLIYFQGNSAPDKSGLPSDRFSAERTGGSVSTLTIQRTQQEDSAVYLCASSFQGGGGGELFFGEGSRLTVL.

This chain connects TRBV28 to TRBJ1-1, with D possibly TRBD1 on 6 matching bases. Germline values: CDR1 MDHEN, CDR2 SYDVKM. V gave up 3 bases and J gave up 0 bases, with 8 bases separating them. The CDR3 contains 14 residues. DNA for the CDR3: TGTGCCAGCAGTTTCGACAGGTTGAACACTGAAGCTTTCTTT. It is translated as CASSFDRLNTEAFF. The full variable domain, in which reference TRBV28 and TRBJ1-1 provide the parts outside the CDR3, is DVKVTQSSRYLVKRTGEKVFLECVQDMDHENMFWYRQDPGLGLRLIYFSYDVKMKEKGDIPEGYSVSREKKERFSLILESASTNQTSMYLCASSFDRLNTEAFFGQGTRLTVV.